The 15 T cell receptor beta chains given below trace back to one sample, sequenced in a study of pediatric ulcerative colitis. The repertoire was sequenced with immunoSEQ multiplex PCR; TCRdb's copy has only in-frame clones and lacks some. This table has more than 50,000 clones, about 87% appearing once. Sequencing was carried out using blood. Source of these receptors: a boy aged 5-17 years who was a control in a study of pediatric ulcerative colitis.

The V gene is TRBV11-2, the J gene TRBJ1-2; TRBD1 is a possible D gene (6 bases). CDR3 length: 14 amino acids. The germline V gene encodes CDR1 SGHAT and CDR2 FQNNGV. Trimming took off 0 bases at V and 2 bases at J, with 7 bases between the two ends. CDR3 DNA sequence: TGTGCCAGCAGCTTAGAAACAGGGAACTATGGCTACACCTTC. This encodes CASSLETGNYGYTF.

The chain employs TRBV19 and TRBJ2-2; maybe TRBD1 (7 bases). Germline values: CDR1 LNHDA, CDR2 SQIVND (reference sequence). The CDR3 runs 16 residues. Trimming stripped 2 bases from V and 2 bases from J, with 12 bases between. The CDR3 here is CASSIWRGPNTGELFF. The CDR3 nucleotides are TGTGCCAGTAGTATATGGAGGGGGCCTAACACCGGGGAGCTGTTTTTT.

This clone showed up just once. The chain links TRBV27 to TRBJ1-6; tentatively, D is TRBD1 (5 bases). CDR3 length: 16 residues. CDR1 MNHEY and CDR2 SMNVEV come from the germline V gene (reference sequence). Deletions cut 0 bases from V and 4 bases from J, with 10 bases between. CDR3: CASSLSVQGYNSPLHF. The CDR3 DNA is TGTGCCAGCAGTTTATCGGTGCAGGGATATAATTCACCCCTCCACTTT.

This clone occurred once. The V gene is TRBV7-8, the J gene TRBJ1-4; D is possibly TRBD1 (6 bases). This CDR3 has 15 amino acids. Per the germline V gene, CDR1 is SGHVS and CDR2 is FQNEAQ. Trimming left V 8 bases short and J 8 bases short, with 21 bases between. The CDR3 protein is CASGALGGGEEKLFF. As DNA, the CDR3 is TGTGCCAGCGGCGCATTAGGGGGTGGAGAAGAAAAACTGTTTTTT.

The chain couples TRBV6-1 to TRBJ1-1; D gene unclear. This CDR3 has 15 residues. Looked up from germline, CDR1 is MNHNS and CDR2 is SASEGT. Deletions cut 2 bases from V and 1 base from J, with 11 bases between. DNA for the CDR3: TGTGCCAGCAGTGAATCGAGGTTTAGGAACACTGAAGCTTTCTTT. Translated, it gives CASSESRFRNTEAFF.

CDR3 region: CASTLQGASTEAFF. CDR3 nucleotide sequence: TGTGCCAGTACGCTACAGGGGGCGAGCACTGAAGCTTTCTTT. The chain is built from TRBV6-1 and TRBJ1-1, with 9 positions matching TRBD1. Per germline, CDR1 MNHNS and CDR2 SASEGT. CDR3 length: 14 amino acids. V dropped 9 bases and J dropped 4; count of bases not matched to a gene: 9.

The count of this clone is one. CDR3 bases: TGTGCCAGCAGCGAGAGGGACAAGGACTATGAGCAGTTCTTC. This translates into CASSERDKDYEQFF. The chain combines TRBV9 with TRBJ2-1; possible D gene TRBD1, 6 bases. Germline loops: CDR1 SGDLS, CDR2 YYNGEE. V lost 3 bases to trimming and J lost 8 bases, with 15 bases between them. This CDR3 has 14 amino acids.

This chain connects TRBV6-6 to TRBJ2-7; tentatively, D is TRBD1 (6 bases). This CDR3 contains 14 residues. Germline assignment: CDR1 MNHNY and CDR2 SVGAGI (reference sequence). The germline V and J ends were trimmed by 2 bases and 4 bases, with 12 bases remaining between them. CDR3 amino acids: CASSYKGDQYEQYF. In DNA form, the CDR3 reads TGTGCCAGCAGTTACAAGGGGGACCAATACGAGCAGTACTTC.

The chain employs TRBV6-1 and TRBJ1-2, with 8 positions matching TRBD1. CDR3 length: 14 residues. Unmatched junction bases numbered 10, after V lost 7 bases and J lost 6 bases. The germline V gene encodes CDR1 MNHNS and CDR2 SASEGT. CDR3 DNA sequence: TGTGCCAGCATTCGGACAGGGAGTAGTAATGGCTACACCTTC. Amino acid sequence: CASIRTGSSNGYTF.

J is TRBJ2-3 and V is TRBV7-8; 9 nucleotides match TRBD1. Germline V gives CDR1 SGHVS, CDR2 FQNEAQ. V shed 5 bases, J shed 4 bases, and the junction held 10 bases outside the gene matches. The CDR3 is made up of 16 amino acids. For the CDR3, the DNA is TGTGCCAGCAGCCCGGGACAGGGAGGATGGGCAGATACGCAGTATTTT. Amino acid sequence: CASSPGQGGWADTQYF. The variable domain in full, completed from reference TRBV7-8 and TRBJ2-3, reads GAGVSQSPRYKVAKRGQDVALRCDPISGHVSLFWYQQALGQGPEFLTYFQNEAQLDKSGLPSDRFFAERPEGSVSTLKIQRTQQEDSAVYLCASSPGQGGWADTQYFGPGTRLTVL.

CDR3 residues: CASSLRSSGGGNEQFF. As DNA, the CDR3 is TGCGCCAGCAGCTTGCGTTCGAGCGGAGGGGGTAATGAGCAGTTCTTC. J is TRBJ2-1 and V is TRBV5-1; D is possibly TRBD1 or TRBD2 (6 bases each). Deletions cut 1 base from V and 7 bases from J, with 18 bases between. This CDR3 region has 16 residues. From germline, CDR1 is SGHRS and CDR2 YFSETQ.

The J gene is TRBJ2-5, the V gene TRBV7-3; TRBD1 matches at 7 bases. V dropped 6 bases and J dropped 1; count of bases not matched to a gene: 5. Per germline, CDR1 SGHTA and CDR2 FQGTGA. The CDR3 runs to 14 residues. The CDR3 reads CASSLGDSQETQYF. CDR3 coding DNA: TGTGCCAGCAGTTTGGGGGACAGCCAAGAGACCCAGTACTTC.

The V and J genes are TRBV5-6 and TRBJ1-1, with D perhaps TRBD1 (6 bases). The CDR3 has 18 amino acids. Germline CDR1 reads SGHDT; CDR2 reads YYEEEE. Trimming left V 1 base short and J 4 bases short, with 23 bases between. The CDR3 is CASSLSSLFGRGGTEAFF. The CDR3 DNA sequence: TGTGCCAGCAGCTTGTCCTCCTTGTTCGGACGAGGGGGCACTGAAGCTTTCTTT.

This chain joins TRBV13 and TRBJ2-1; TRBD2 is a possible D gene (6 bases). The length of the CDR3 is 14 residues. The ends were cut back, 5 bases at V and 15 bases at J, with 23 bases in the middle. Germline V gene lookup returns CDR1 PRHDT and CDR2 FYEKMQ (reference sequence). CDR3 in amino acids: CASSIYSGSPSTFF. The DNA of the CDR3 is TGTGCCAGCAGCATTTACTCCGGGAGCCCATCAACGTTCTTC.

The chain uses TRBV9 and TRBJ1-5, with D possibly being TRBD1 (5 bases). Trimming pared 0 bases from V and 0 bases from J, leaving 13 bases between. Germline CDR1 SGDLS, CDR2 YYNGEE. The CDR3 loop spans 17 amino acids. The CDR3 here is CASSVGQGLSSNQPQHF. In DNA form, the CDR3 reads TGTGCCAGCAGCGTAGGGCAGGGTTTGAGTAGCAATCAGCCCCAGCATTTT.